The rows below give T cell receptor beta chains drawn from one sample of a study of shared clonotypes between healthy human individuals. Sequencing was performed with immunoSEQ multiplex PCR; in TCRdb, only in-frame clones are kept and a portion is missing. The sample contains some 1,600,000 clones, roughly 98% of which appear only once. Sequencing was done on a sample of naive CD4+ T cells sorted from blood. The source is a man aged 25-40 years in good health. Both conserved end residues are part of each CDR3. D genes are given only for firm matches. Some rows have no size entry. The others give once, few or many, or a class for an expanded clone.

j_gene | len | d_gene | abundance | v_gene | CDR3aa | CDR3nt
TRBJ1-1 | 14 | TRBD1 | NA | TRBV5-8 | CASRLTGGASEAFF | TGTGCCAGCAGACTTACAGGGGGCGCGTCTGAAGCTTTCTTT
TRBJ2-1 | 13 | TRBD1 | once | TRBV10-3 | CASRDRDYNEQFF | TGTGCCAGCCGGGACAGGGACTACAATGAGCAGTTCTTC
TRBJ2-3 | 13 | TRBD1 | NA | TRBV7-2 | CASSLGRDRGLYF | TGTGCCAGCAGCCTCGGCCGGGACAGGGGACTGTATTTT
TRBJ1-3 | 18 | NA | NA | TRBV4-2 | CASSQGRGTGNPGNTIYF | TGTGCCAGCAGCCAGGGTAGGGGAACAGGGAATCCTGGAAACACCATATATTTT
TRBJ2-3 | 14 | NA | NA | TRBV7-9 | CASSPRVGTDTQYF | TGTGCCAGCAGCCCGAGGGTAGGCACAGATACGCAGTATTTT
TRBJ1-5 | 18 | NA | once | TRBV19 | CASSIRLRGTTSNQPQHF | TGTGCCAGTAGTATACGCTTGAGGGGAACGACTAGCAATCAGCCCCAGCATTTT
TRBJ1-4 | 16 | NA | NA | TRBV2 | CASSEEPPATNEKLFF | TGTGCCAGCAGTGAAGAGCCCCCAGCAACTAATGAAAAACTGTTTTTT
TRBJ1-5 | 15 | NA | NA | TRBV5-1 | CASSLVPGSNQPQHF | TGCGCCAGCAGCTTGGTTCCGGGCAGCAATCAGCCCCAGCATTTT
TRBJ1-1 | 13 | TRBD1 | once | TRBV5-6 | CASSLGQGLQAFF | TGTGCCAGCAGCTTAGGACAGGGATTACAAGCTTTCTTT
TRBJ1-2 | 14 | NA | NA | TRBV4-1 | CASSQDQGSYGYTF | TGCGCCAGCAGCCAAGATCAGGGAAGCTATGGCTACACCTTC
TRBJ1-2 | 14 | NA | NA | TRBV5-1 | CASSRTTGYHGYTF | TGCGCCAGCAGCCGGACCACAGGGTATCATGGCTACACCTTC
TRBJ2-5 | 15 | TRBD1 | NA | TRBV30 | CAWGTGTPAQETQYF | TGTGCCTGGGGGACAGGCACTCCGGCCCAAGAGACCCAGTACTTC
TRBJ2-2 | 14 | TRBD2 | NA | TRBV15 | CATRGLAGTGELFF | TGTGCCACCAGAGGACTAGCGGGCACCGGGGAGCTGTTTTTT
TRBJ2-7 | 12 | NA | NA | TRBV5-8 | CASSQQGGEQYF | TGTGCCAGCAGCCAACAGGGCGGCGAGCAGTACTTC
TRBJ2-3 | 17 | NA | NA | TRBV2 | CASSEARRQLWADTQYF | TGTGCCAGCAGTGAAGCACGACGACAGTTGTGGGCAGATACGCAGTATTTT
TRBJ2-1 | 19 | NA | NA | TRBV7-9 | CASSRPVNKTVTFYNEQFF | TGTGCCAGCAGCCGGCCTGTAAATAAGACAGTAACTTTCTACAATGAGCAGTTCTTC
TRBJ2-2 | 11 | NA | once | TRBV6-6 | CATTNTGELFF | TGTGCTACCACGAACACCGGGGAGCTGTTTTTT